This T cell receptor (beta chain) was sequenced in a study of cytomegalovirus exposure and HLA in healthy donors. The primer mix had 60 Vbeta and 13 Jbeta primers. Generated by immunoSEQ multiplex PCR, the TCRdb table keeps only in-frame clones and is missing some. The table includes roughly 200,000 clones, approximately 88% detected once. The clonotype was recovered from a boy between 2 and 10 years old in good health and CMV-seronegative. Material: PBMCs.

CDR3 nucleotides: TGTGCCAGTATGGCGGGACCGGAGGGAAACACCGGGGAGCTGTTTTTT. It is translated as CASMAGPEGNTGELFF. The J gene is TRBJ2-2, the V gene TRBV19, with a possible D match to TRBD2 (6 bases). CDR3 length: 16 amino acids. CDR1 LNHDA and CDR2 SQIVND come from the germline V gene (reference sequence). The V end lost 7 bases, the J end lost 2 bases, and 17 bases lay between the germline ends.